The clone carrying this TCR beta chain appeared many times. These data belong to a study of identical twins. MiXCR, run by TCRdb on the 5' RACE reads, gives a single entry per CDR3 protein. The sample lists hundreds of thousands of distinct CDR3 sequences, around a sixth seen once, with 10% to 15% in the top ten. The data were also submitted as part of a second study, on T cells expressing NK-cell markers.

The sample was PBMCs. The origin of this receptor is a young woman in good health.

In DNA form, the CDR3 reads TGTGCCAGCAGTTACGGCAATCAGCCCCAGCATTTT. Amino acid sequence: CASSYGNQPQHF. The chain uses TRBV6-6 and TRBJ1-5; the D is unclear. With 2 bases removed from V and 2 bases from J, the gap between germline ends came to 1 base. From germline, CDR1 is MNHNY and CDR2 SVGAGI (reference sequence). The CDR3 is 12 amino acids.